Presented here are 28 T cell receptor beta chains from one specimen sequenced in a study of identical twins. One entry per CDR3 protein, called by TCRdb with MiXCR from the 5' RACE reads. The sample includes roughly 1,500,000 distinct CDR3 sequences, more than 30% of them seen just once. The source material was cord blood. The receptor source for this set is a newborn girl in good health.

The chain links TRBV7-9 to TRBJ1-2, with a tentative D call TRBD1 (6 bases). This CDR3 contains 16 residues. V was pared by 3 bases and J by 4 bases, with 18 bases between. The germline gives CDR1 SEHNR, CDR2 FQNEAQ (reference sequence). In nucleotides, the CDR3 is TGTGCCAGCAGCTTTTTCTCCGGGGGGCGTATCTATGGCTACACCTTC. Translation gives CASSFFSGGRIYGYTF.

This chain connects TRBV28 to TRBJ2-7; a weak D match, TRBD2 (6 bases). Looked up from germline, CDR1 is MDHEN and CDR2 is SYDVKM. The CDR3 contains 15 residues. The germline V and J ends were trimmed by 2 bases and 9 bases, with 20 bases remaining between them. CDR3 DNA: TGTGCCAGCAGTTTAGAGGCACCGGGGGTGGTCGGGCAGTACTTC. Residues: CASSLEAPGVVGQYF.

This clonotype was found a few times. The rearrangement links TRBV20-1 to TRBJ2-5; 9 nucleotides agree with TRBD1. Trimming took 6 bases from V and 4 from J; bases not matched to a gene: 9. The CDR3 extends over 14 amino acids. Germline CDR1 and CDR2: DFQATT and SNEGSKA (reference sequence). CDR3 loop: CSARGQGMRETQYF. The CDR3 coding sequence is TGCAGTGCCCGGGGACAGGGAATGAGAGAGACCCAGTACTTC.

The chain uses TRBV12-3 or TRBV12-4 and TRBJ2-1; TRBD1 matches at 10 bases. V dropped 4 bases and J dropped 6; count of bases not matched to a gene: 9. The CDR3 spans 16 residues. The CDR3 coding sequence is TGTGCCAGCAGTTCTGGGACAGGGGCAATATCCAATGAGCAGTTCTTC. It codes for CASSSGTGAISNEQFF.

The chain uses TRBV20-1 and TRBJ1-2; D not certain. V was trimmed by 1 base and J by 0 bases, leaving 12 bases between them. The CDR3 consists of 15 residues. Germline V gene sequence: CDR1 DFQATT, CDR2 SNEGSKA (reference sequence). The CDR3 region has the DNA TGCAGTGCTAGAGTCCCTCTATGGGCTAACTATGGCTACACCTTC. It is translated as CSARVPLWANYGYTF.

The rearrangement links TRBV4-1 to TRBJ2-7; possible D gene TRBD1, 5 bases. The CDR3 length is 14 residues. Per the germline V gene, CDR1 is MGHRA and CDR2 is YSYEKL. V was clipped by 0 bases and J by 3 bases, with 9 bases between them. The CDR3 is CASSQEAGIYEQYF. CDR3 in DNA: TGCGCCAGCAGCCAAGAGGCAGGGATCTACGAGCAGTACTTC.

This clonotype occurred a few times. The chain's CDR3 is CASSQERSGSFKKTQYF. The CDR3 DNA is TGTGCCAGCAGCCAAGAAAGGAGCGGGAGTTTTAAGAAGACCCAGTACTTC. The V gene is TRBV3-1, the J gene TRBJ2-5, with 8 bases lining up with TRBD2. The CDR3 has 17 amino acids. Germline CDR1 reads LGHDT; CDR2 reads YNNKEL (reference sequence). V lost 0 bases, J lost 6 bases, and 12 bases stayed unmatched.

This clonotype has just a few counts. The J gene is TRBJ2-3, the V gene TRBV2; 7 bases line up with TRBD1. The CDR3 contains 14 residues. V trimming: 7 bases; J trimming: 2 bases; junction bases outside the gene matches: 6. Germline V CDR1 and CDR2: SNHLY, FYNNEI. CDR3 nucleotides: TGTGCCAGCAATAGACAGGGTAACACAGATACGCAGTATTTT. Protein: CASNRQGNTDTQYF.

The chain is built from TRBV19 and TRBJ2-3, with D possibly TRBD2 on 5 matching bases. The CDR3 covers 15 residues. Deletions cut 2 bases from V and 5 bases from J, with 14 bases between. Germline V CDR1 and CDR2: LNHDA, SQIVND (reference sequence). The CDR3 region is CASSILTSGRDTQYF. The CDR3 region has the DNA TGTGCCAGTAGTATACTTACTAGTGGGAGAGATACGCAGTATTTT.

This clonotype was observed a few times. This sequence joins TRBV15 and TRBJ2-3; TRBD1 agrees at 7 bases. Germline V CDR1 and CDR2: LNHNV, YYDKDF (reference sequence). The CDR3 covers 15 residues. J lost 2 bases, V lost 2 bases, and 4 bases had no gene match. The CDR3 region has the DNA TGTGCCACCAGCAGACAACAGGGGCCCACAGATACGCAGTATTTT. Protein: CATSRQQGPTDTQYF.

The table lists this clonotype with a few counts. The rearrangement joins TRBV28 to TRBJ1-5, with 8 bases fitting TRBD1. Germline loops: CDR1 MDHEN, CDR2 SYDVKM. Germline trimming cut 3 bases from V and 3 bases from J; bases unmatched to any gene: 7. The CDR3 length is 16 residues. In DNA form, the CDR3 reads TGTGCCAGCAGTTTTTTCGGACAGGGCCACAATCAGCCCCAGCATTTT. Its translation: CASSFFGQGHNQPQHF.

In its sample, this clonotype was seen a few times. The rearrangement uses TRBV9 and TRBJ2-3; D is possibly TRBD2 (6 bases). The CDR3 length is 16 residues. Germline V gene data show CDR1 as SGDLS and CDR2 as YYNGEE. Trimming took off 0 bases at V and 2 bases at J, with 13 bases between the two ends. The CDR3 loop reads CASSVGASEHTDTQYF. The CDR3 DNA follows: TGTGCCAGCAGCGTAGGGGCTAGCGAACACACAGATACGCAGTATTTT.

The chain is built from TRBV18 and TRBJ1-1; D not resolved. Germline CDR1 reads KGHSH; CDR2 reads LQKENI. CDR3 length equals 14 residues. V lost 3 bases to trimming and J lost 6 bases, with 14 bases between them. The CDR3 region has the DNA TGTGCCAGCTCACCGGACTCGGACTACTCTGAAGCTTTCTTT. It translates to CASSPDSDYSEAFF.

A single count supports this clonotype. This rearrangement joins TRBV10-3 to TRBJ1-6; a weak D match, TRBD1 (5 bases). Trimming removed 0 bases at V and 10 bases at J, with 16 bases between. The germline V gene has CDR1 ENHRY and CDR2 SYGVKD. The CDR3 contains 16 residues. The CDR3 protein is CAISESTPRDESPLHF. The CDR3 region has the DNA TGTGCCATCAGTGAGTCGACTCCCAGGGATGAGTCACCCCTCCACTTT.

This clonotype was detected a few times. The chain employs TRBV7-9 and TRBJ2-3; a weak D match, TRBD1 (6 bases). The germline V and J ends were trimmed by 8 bases and 5 bases, with 14 bases remaining between them. The germline V gene has CDR1 SEHNR and CDR2 FQNEAQ (reference sequence). The CDR3 totals 13 residues. The chain's CDR3 is CASSMTGQDTQYF. CDR3 coding DNA: TGTGCCAGCTCTATGACAGGTCAAGATACGCAGTATTTT.

This clonotype has just a few counts. The chain has TRBV5-1 and TRBJ1-2, with 11 bases aligning to TRBD1. Trimming at V came to 4 bases and at J to 1 base, leaving 3 bases not matched to a gene. The germline CDR1 and CDR2 sequences are SGHRS and YFSETQ. The CDR3 contains 15 residues. CDR3 region: CASSIGTGGNYGYTF. The CDR3 coding sequence is TGCGCCAGCAGCATAGGGACAGGGGGTAACTATGGCTACACCTTC.

The V gene is TRBV5-1, the J gene TRBJ2-3, with 8 positions matching TRBD2. Germline V gene sequence: CDR1 SGHRS, CDR2 YFSETQ. V shed 3 bases, J shed 2 bases, and the junction held 5 bases outside the gene matches. CDR3 size: 15 residues. The CDR3 nucleotides are TGCGCCAGCAGCTCTGAGCGGGGGATCACAGATACGCAGTATTTT. This translates into CASSSERGITDTQYF.

This clonotype has a handful of counts. V usage is TRBV12-3 or TRBV12-4 and J usage is TRBJ1-2; no reliable D call. This CDR3 comprises 12 residues. The V and J ends lost 8 bases and 2 bases respectively, with 9 bases between them. CDR3 sequence reads: CASLQENYGYTF. CDR3 bases: TGTGCCAGCTTGCAGGAGAACTATGGCTACACCTTC.

The gene calls are TRBV6-1 and TRBJ1-1; D is ambiguous. This CDR3 comprises 17 residues. Trimming shortened V by 5 bases and J by 5 bases, and 24 bases separated the two germline ends. From germline, CDR1 is MNHNS and CDR2 SASEGT. DNA of the CDR3: TGTGCCAGCAGTCCCCGAAGATCCCCCCGTTTGGGGACTGAAGCTTTCTTT. This encodes CASSPRRSPRLGTEAFF.

The J gene is TRBJ1-1, the V gene TRBV7-9, with 7 bases that match TRBD1. Germline V gives CDR1 SEHNR, CDR2 FQNEAQ (reference sequence). After removal of 5 bases from V and 4 bases from J, the junction contained 4 bases not matched to a gene. The CDR3 covers 13 residues. Written as DNA, the CDR3 is TGTGCCAGCAGCAAGGGACAGATCACTGAAGCTTTCTTT. This translates into CASSKGQITEAFF.

V and J are TRBV11-3 and TRBJ2-1; TRBD2 matches at 7 bases. The end of the DNA fits TRBJ2-7 better, so the J call may be wrong. The germline V gene has CDR1 SGHNT and CDR2 YENEEA. The CDR3 loop spans 15 amino acids. CDR3 loop: CASSFEGGPDNEQYF. In DNA, the CDR3 is TGTGCCAGCAGCTTCGAGGGAGGGCCAGACAATGAGCAGTACTTC.

The chain carries TRBV5-5 and TRBJ1-5; the D gene is possibly TRBD1 (5 bases). Germline CDR1 SGHKS, CDR2 YYEKEE (reference sequence). V lost 0 bases to trimming and J lost 6 bases, with 10 bases between them. The CDR3 is made up of 14 amino acids. CDR3 sequence (DNA): TGTGCCAGCAGCTTGGGGGGGGTCGCTCAGCCCCAGCATTTT. This sequence encodes CASSLGGVAQPQHF. The whole variable domain, filled in from reference TRBV5-5 and TRBJ1-5, reads DAGVTQSPTHLIKTRGQQVTLRCSPISGHKSVSWYQQVLGQGPQFIFQYYEKEERGRGNFPDRFSARQFPNYSSELNVNALLLGDSALYLCASSLGGVAQPQHFGDGTRLSIL.

This chain joins TRBV12-3 or TRBV12-4 and TRBJ2-5; 10 bases are a match to TRBD2. With V trimmed by 9 bases and J by 3 bases, 4 bases remained unmatched. This CDR3 has 13 amino acids. CDR3 sequence: CASGTSAKETQYF. In nucleotides, the CDR3 is TGTGCCAGTGGGACTAGCGCAAAAGAGACCCAGTACTTC.

This clonotype was counted between two and nine times. J is TRBJ2-3 and V is TRBV7-2; D is possibly TRBD2 (6 bases). Germline CDR1 reads SGHTA; CDR2 reads FQGNSA. Trimming pared 5 bases from V and 2 bases from J, leaving 20 bases between. The CDR3 has 17 amino acids. CDR3 protein: CASSRRAREWITDTQYF. In nucleotides, the CDR3 is TGTGCCAGCAGCCGCAGGGCTCGGGAGTGGATCACAGATACGCAGTATTTT.

This clonotype occurred once. The chain carries TRBV9 and TRBJ2-1; 10 nucleotides agree with TRBD2. The CDR3 is 14 amino acids. J lost 8 bases, V lost 0 bases, and 2 bases had no gene match. Germline values: CDR1 SGDLS, CDR2 YYNGEE. CDR3 nucleotide sequence: TGTGCCAGCAGCGTAGCTCTAGCGGGAGATGAGCAGTTCTTC. It encodes CASSVALAGDEQFF.

This clonotype has a handful of counts. The rearrangement joins TRBV2 to TRBJ1-5, with TRBD1 matching over 8 bases. Trimming at V came to 3 bases and at J to 0 bases, leaving 7 bases not matched to a gene. This CDR3 has 17 residues. CDR1 is SNHLY and CDR2 is FYNNEI in the germline V gene. CDR3: CASSDRGQAHSNQPQHF. The CDR3 region has the DNA TGTGCCAGCAGTGATAGGGGACAGGCTCATAGCAATCAGCCCCAGCATTTT.

This clonotype was detected ten times or more. The chain uses TRBV20-1 and TRBJ2-3; D not resolved. This CDR3 has 11 residues. The germline CDR1 and CDR2 sequences are DFQATT and SNEGSKA (reference sequence). The V gene lost 2 bases and the J gene lost 2 bases, with 2 bases spanning the gap. The CDR3 protein is CSARTTDTQYF. CDR3 bases: TGCAGTGCTAGAACCACAGATACGCAGTATTTT.

The rearrangement links TRBV28 to TRBJ2-3; 7 nucleotides align to TRBD2. This CDR3 region has 15 residues. In germline, CDR1 is MDHEN, CDR2 SYDVKM. J lost 3 bases, V lost 6 bases, and 9 bases had no gene match. The DNA of the CDR3 is TGTGCCAGCAGGGTAGCGGGCCGTAGAACAGATACGCAGTATTTT. Its translation is CASRVAGRRTDTQYF.